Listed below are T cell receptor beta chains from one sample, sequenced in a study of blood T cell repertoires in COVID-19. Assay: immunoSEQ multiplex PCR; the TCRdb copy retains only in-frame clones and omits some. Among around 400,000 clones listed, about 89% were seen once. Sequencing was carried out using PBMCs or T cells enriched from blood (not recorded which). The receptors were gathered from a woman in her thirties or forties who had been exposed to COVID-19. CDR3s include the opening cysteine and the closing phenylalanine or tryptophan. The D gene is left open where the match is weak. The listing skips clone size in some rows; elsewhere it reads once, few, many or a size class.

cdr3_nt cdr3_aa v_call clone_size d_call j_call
TGTGCCAGCAGCCCACGATTGATGGGGACAGGGGGAGGGGAGCTGTTTTTT CASSPRLMGTGGGELFF TRBV7-2 . TRBD1 TRBJ2-2
TGTGCCAGCAGCTTAGGGGGGACTAGTGTCGATGAGCAGTTCTTC CASSLGGTSVDEQFF TRBV7-9 few TRBD2 TRBJ2-1
TGTGCCAGCAGTCGGGACAGTGCTGTCTCTGAAGCTTTCTTT CASSRDSAVSEAFF TRBV6-5 . TRBD1 TRBJ1-1
TGCGCCAGCAGCCCGGGGGGGGCTAATGGCTACACCTTC CASSPGGANGYTF TRBV5-1 . . TRBJ1-2
TGTGCCAGTGAACACTCTACAGTCCCTAACTATGGCTACACCTTC CASEHSTVPNYGYTF TRBV19 . . TRBJ1-2
TGCAGCGTTGAATCCGCTAACTCTGGAAACACCATATATTTT CSVESANSGNTIYF TRBV29-1 . . TRBJ1-3
TGTGCCTGGAGTGTAAAGGGAGGCTCTGGGGCCAACGTCCTGACTTTC CAWSVKGGSGANVLTF TRBV30 . . TRBJ2-6
TGTGCCAGCAGCTTCCGGACAGCCCTTGTCTCTGGAAACACCATATATTTT CASSFRTALVSGNTIYF TRBV5-6 . . TRBJ1-3
TGTGCCAGTATTCGCACACAGCGGGGGGTTTTC CASIRTQRGVF TRBV19 . TRBD2 TRBJ2-7
TGTGCCATCAGCTCCGGGACTAGCCCCTACAATGAGCAGTTCTTC CAISSGTSPYNEQFF TRBV10-3 . TRBD2 TRBJ2-1
TGTGCCAGCAGCGTAGGGCCTAGTACAGATACGCAGTATTTT CASSVGPSTDTQYF TRBV9 . . TRBJ2-3
TGTGCCAGCAGTTACACTAGCGGGAGCCCTAGGGAGACCCAGTACTTC CASSYTSGSPRETQYF TRBV6-2/TRBV6-3 . TRBD2 TRBJ2-5
TGTGCCACCAGTAGCCAGGTTGGAACCGGGGAGCTGTTTTTT CATSSQVGTGELFF TRBV24-1 once . TRBJ2-2
TGTGCCAGCAGCCAAGTTAGCGGGGGGGCCGGCGAGCAGTACTTC CASSQVSGGAGEQYF TRBV7-9 . TRBD2 TRBJ2-7
TGTGCCAGCAGGTACCGAACAGGGATCGACACTGAAGCTTTCTTT CASRYRTGIDTEAFF TRBV7-2 few . TRBJ1-1
TGTGCCAGCAGCTTACAGGGGGCTGTTAGGAATTCACCCCTCCACTTT CASSLQGAVRNSPLHF TRBV11-2 . TRBD1 TRBJ1-6
TGTGCCAGCAGTTTCGACAGGGGGTCGACTGAAGCTTTCTTT CASSFDRGSTEAFF TRBV27 . TRBD1 TRBJ1-1
TGTGCCAGCTCACCGGGGGGTATTGAAGCTTTCTTT CASSPGGIEAFF TRBV18 . . TRBJ1-1
TGTGCCAGCAGTTTACCTCCTACAGGGAACTATGGCTACACCTTC CASSLPPTGNYGYTF TRBV6-6 . . TRBJ1-2
TGTGCCAGCGGGCAGAGCTCTGGAAACACCATATATTTT CASGQSSGNTIYF TRBV4-2 once . TRBJ1-3
TGTGCCAGCAGTTTATTTCCAGGGGGTGGCTATGGCTACACCTTC CASSLFPGGGYGYTF TRBV27 . TRBD1 TRBJ1-2
TGTGCCAGCAGCCTGGACCCGCCGGGGTCCGGGGCCAACGTCCTGACTTTC CASSLDPPGSGANVLTF TRBV6-4 . . TRBJ2-6
TGTGCCAGTAGCCAAGACAGGGGGCAAAGCTATGGCTACACCTTC CASSQDRGQSYGYTF TRBV19 once TRBD1 TRBJ1-2
TGTGCCAGCAGTTCGTACATCCATCGCAATCAGCCCCAGCATTTT CASSSYIHRNQPQHF TRBV27 . . TRBJ1-5
TGCGCCAGCAGCTTGGCCCTAGCGGGGGGATCAGAGACCCAGTACTTC CASSLALAGGSETQYF TRBV5-1 . TRBD2 TRBJ2-5
TGTGCCTGGAGTGTACCGGGACAGGTGAGGCCCGTCACTGAAGCTTTCTTT CAWSVPGQVRPVTEAFF TRBV30 . TRBD1 TRBJ1-1
TGTGCCAGCAGCTTAGGTGCTAGCGGGGGCAATGAGCAGTTCTTC CASSLGASGGNEQFF TRBV7-9 few TRBD2 TRBJ2-1
TGTGCCAGTAGCCGACAGGGCTGGGGACAGCCCCAGCATTTT CASSRQGWGQPQHF TRBV19 . TRBD1 TRBJ1-5
TGTGCCAGCTCACCGGGGGGGGAAGAGACCCAGTACTTC CASSPGGEETQYF TRBV18 . TRBD2 TRBJ2-5
TGCGCCAGCAGCTTATCCCAAAACACTGAAGCTTTCTTT CASSLSQNTEAFF TRBV5-1 . . TRBJ1-1
TGTGCCAGCAGTTACTCGCCTCCGGGACAGAACACTGAAGCTTTCTTT CASSYSPPGQNTEAFF TRBV6-6 . . TRBJ1-1
TGTGCCAGAAGCCCGGTTGACAAGAACACTGAAGCTTTCTTT CARSPVDKNTEAFF TRBV5-3 . . TRBJ1-1
TGTGCCAGCAGTGAGGTAGCGGGGACGGCAGATACGCAGTATTTT CASSEVAGTADTQYF TRBV6-1 . TRBD2 TRBJ2-3